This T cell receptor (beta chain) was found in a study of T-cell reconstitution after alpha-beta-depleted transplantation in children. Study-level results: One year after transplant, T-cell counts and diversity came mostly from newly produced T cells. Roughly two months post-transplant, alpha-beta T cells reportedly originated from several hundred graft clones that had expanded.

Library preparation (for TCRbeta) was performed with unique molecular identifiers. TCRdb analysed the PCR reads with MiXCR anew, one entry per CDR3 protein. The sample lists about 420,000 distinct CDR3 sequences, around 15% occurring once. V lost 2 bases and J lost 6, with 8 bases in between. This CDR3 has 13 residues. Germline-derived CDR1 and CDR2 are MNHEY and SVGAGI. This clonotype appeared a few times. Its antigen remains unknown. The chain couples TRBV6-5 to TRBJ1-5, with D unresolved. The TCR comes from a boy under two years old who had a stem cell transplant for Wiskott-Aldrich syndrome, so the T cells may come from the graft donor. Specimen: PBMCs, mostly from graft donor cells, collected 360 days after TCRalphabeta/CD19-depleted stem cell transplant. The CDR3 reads CASSYVSSQPQHF. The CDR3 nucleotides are TGTGCCAGCAGTTACGTCTCCAGTCAGCCCCAGCATTTT.